Presented here are 18 T cell receptor beta chains from one specimen sequenced in a study of monozygotic twins with inflammatory bowel disease. From the 5' RACE reads, TCRdb lists one entry per CDR3 protein and no DNA. The listing contains approximately 380,000 distinct CDR3 sequences. The sample comprised blood. These receptors all stem from a human donor with ulcerative colitis or Crohn's disease, or a healthy co-twin of an affected twin (not recorded which).

The rearrangement joins TRBV7-3 to TRBJ2-7; TCRdb indicates TRBD1, and absent DNA this call remains unverified. This CDR3 comprises 14 residues. The germline CDR1 and CDR2 sequences are SGHTA and FQGTGA. The CDR3 loop is CASSLNGQGYEQYF.

The chain joins TRBV28 to TRBJ2-7; TCRdb outputs TRBD2, but without DNA this stays unchecked. Germline CDR1 and CDR2: MDHEN and SYDVKM. This CDR3 has 16 residues. CDR3 sequence reads: CASSPPGLAGDYEQYF.

V and J are TRBV6-1 and TRBJ2-1; TCRdb selects TRBD2, and the lack of DNA leaves this call unchecked. CDR1 and CDR2 (germline): MNHNS, SASEGT. The CDR3 sequence is 13 residues long. The CDR3: CASSGIREGPQFF.

V gene TRBV20-1 combines with J gene TRBJ1-6. The CDR3 sequence is 12 residues long. From germline, CDR1 is DFQATT and CDR2 SNEGSKA (reference sequence). The CDR3 here is CSARVSNSPLHF.

The chain joins TRBV5-1 to TRBJ2-2; with no DNA, the TCRdb D assignment of TRBD1 cannot be verified. CDR3 length equals 16 residues. Germline CDR1 is SGHRS and CDR2 is YFSETQ. CDR3 residues: CASSLARGGNTGELFF. Together with reference TRBV5-1 and TRBJ2-2, the CDR3 gives the full variable domain: KAGVTQTPRYLIKTRGQQVTLSCSPISGHRSVSWYQQTPGQGLQFLFEYFSETQRNKGNFPGRFSGRQFSNSRSEMNVSTLELGDSALYLCASSLARGGNTGELFFGEGSRLTVL.

The V gene is TRBV7-9, the J gene TRBJ2-1; without DNA, the TCRdb call of TRBD1 cannot be checked. This CDR3 comprises 15 residues. Per germline, CDR1 SEHNR and CDR2 FQNEAQ (reference sequence). CDR3 residues: CASGHYGGVRNEQFF.

The V gene is TRBV6-1, the J gene TRBJ2-4; checking the TCRdb D call of TRBD2 is not possible without DNA. This CDR3 spans 16 amino acids. The V gene's germline CDR1 is MNHNS and CDR2 SASEGT. The CDR3 reads CASSPRDSGGTMVQYF.

The CDR3 spells CSVVGLAGPTDTQYF. V and J are TRBV29-1 and TRBJ2-3; as DNA is missing, the TRBD2 call by TCRdb cannot be tested. CDR3 length: 15 amino acids. CDR1 is SQVTM and CDR2 is ANQGSEA in the germline V gene.

V gene TRBV20-1 combines with J gene TRBJ2-7; no DNA is available, so the TRBD1 call from TCRdb remains unchecked. The CDR3 totals 12 residues. The germline V gene encodes CDR1 DFQATT and CDR2 SNEGSKA (reference sequence). Here the CDR3 reads CSARPGTAEQYF.

The chain combines TRBV4-3 with TRBJ1-2. Germline CDR1 reads LGHNA; CDR2 reads YSLEER. This CDR3 has 17 residues. CDR3 sequence reads: CASSQGPSGLANYGYTF.

V is TRBV20-1 and J is TRBJ2-4; the TCRdb D gene call, TRBD2, has no DNA to confirm it. CDR1 and CDR2 (germline): DFQATT, SNEGSKA (reference sequence). The CDR3 is 14 amino acids. CDR3 protein: CSAREAGSKNIQYF.

V usage is TRBV5-1 and J usage is TRBJ1-1; checking the TCRdb D call of TRBD1 is not possible without DNA. This CDR3 spans 14 amino acids. Germline CDR1 SGHRS, CDR2 YFSETQ. The CDR3 here is CASSLGAGRTEAFF. The variable domain in full, completed from reference TRBV5-1 and TRBJ1-1, reads KAGVTQTPRYLIKTRGQQVTLSCSPISGHRSVSWYQQTPGQGLQFLFEYFSETQRNKGNFPGRFSGRQFSNSRSEMNVSTLELGDSALYLCASSLGAGRTEAFFGQGTRLTVV.

This CDR3 is CASSFPAWGVRAKNIQYF. V usage is TRBV28 and J usage is TRBJ2-4; TCRdb gives TRBD1 as the D gene, but with no DNA this cannot be confirmed. This CDR3 region has 18 residues. The germline V gene encodes CDR1 MDHEN and CDR2 SYDVKM.

The chain is built from TRBV21-1 and TRBJ2-1; TCRdb picks TRBD1, but there is no DNA to check that call. TRBV21-1 is annotated as a pseudogene. The CDR3 sequence is 15 residues long. CDR3 amino acids: CASSNRDRSCNEQFF.

The genes are TRBV18 and TRBJ2-1; TCRdb's D call of TRBD1 is untestable without DNA. The CDR3 is 16 residues long. Germline-derived CDR1 and CDR2 are KGHSH and LQKENI. The CDR3 loop is CASSPLQGSSYNEQFF.

The J gene is TRBJ2-2, the V gene TRBV7-2. Looked up from germline, CDR1 is SGHTA and CDR2 is FQGNSA. The length of the CDR3 is 13 residues. The CDR3 is CASSLARHGELFF.

The genes are TRBV18 and TRBJ1-5; TCRdb's assignment of TRBD1 cannot be checked, as there is no DNA. The CDR3 has 15 residues. The germline V gene has CDR1 KGHSH and CDR2 LQKENI. The CDR3 here is CASSPRTGADQPQHF.

The J gene is TRBJ2-1, the V gene TRBV12-3 or TRBV12-4; TCRdb calls TRBD1, which cannot be checked without DNA. The CDR3 has 17 amino acids. The CDR3 region is CASSPPSAGARNNEQFF.